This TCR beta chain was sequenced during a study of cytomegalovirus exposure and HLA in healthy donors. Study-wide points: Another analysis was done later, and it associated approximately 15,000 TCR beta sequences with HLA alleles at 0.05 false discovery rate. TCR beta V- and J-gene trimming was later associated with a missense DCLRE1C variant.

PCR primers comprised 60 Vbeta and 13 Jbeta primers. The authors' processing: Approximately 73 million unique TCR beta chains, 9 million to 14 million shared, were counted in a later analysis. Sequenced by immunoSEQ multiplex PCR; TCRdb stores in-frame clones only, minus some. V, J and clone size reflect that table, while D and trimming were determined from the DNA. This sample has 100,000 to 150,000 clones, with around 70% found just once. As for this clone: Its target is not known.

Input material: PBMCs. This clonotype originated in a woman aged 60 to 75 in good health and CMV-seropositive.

CDR3 DNA sequence: TGTGCCAGCAGCTCACCGGGGAGGGGCTACACCTTC. Its translation is CASSSPGRGYTF. The genes are TRBV7-3 and TRBJ1-2; D gene unclear. The CDR3 extends over 12 amino acids. The germline gives CDR1 SGHTA, CDR2 FQGTGA. Trimming removed 4 bases at V and 8 bases at J, with 11 bases between.